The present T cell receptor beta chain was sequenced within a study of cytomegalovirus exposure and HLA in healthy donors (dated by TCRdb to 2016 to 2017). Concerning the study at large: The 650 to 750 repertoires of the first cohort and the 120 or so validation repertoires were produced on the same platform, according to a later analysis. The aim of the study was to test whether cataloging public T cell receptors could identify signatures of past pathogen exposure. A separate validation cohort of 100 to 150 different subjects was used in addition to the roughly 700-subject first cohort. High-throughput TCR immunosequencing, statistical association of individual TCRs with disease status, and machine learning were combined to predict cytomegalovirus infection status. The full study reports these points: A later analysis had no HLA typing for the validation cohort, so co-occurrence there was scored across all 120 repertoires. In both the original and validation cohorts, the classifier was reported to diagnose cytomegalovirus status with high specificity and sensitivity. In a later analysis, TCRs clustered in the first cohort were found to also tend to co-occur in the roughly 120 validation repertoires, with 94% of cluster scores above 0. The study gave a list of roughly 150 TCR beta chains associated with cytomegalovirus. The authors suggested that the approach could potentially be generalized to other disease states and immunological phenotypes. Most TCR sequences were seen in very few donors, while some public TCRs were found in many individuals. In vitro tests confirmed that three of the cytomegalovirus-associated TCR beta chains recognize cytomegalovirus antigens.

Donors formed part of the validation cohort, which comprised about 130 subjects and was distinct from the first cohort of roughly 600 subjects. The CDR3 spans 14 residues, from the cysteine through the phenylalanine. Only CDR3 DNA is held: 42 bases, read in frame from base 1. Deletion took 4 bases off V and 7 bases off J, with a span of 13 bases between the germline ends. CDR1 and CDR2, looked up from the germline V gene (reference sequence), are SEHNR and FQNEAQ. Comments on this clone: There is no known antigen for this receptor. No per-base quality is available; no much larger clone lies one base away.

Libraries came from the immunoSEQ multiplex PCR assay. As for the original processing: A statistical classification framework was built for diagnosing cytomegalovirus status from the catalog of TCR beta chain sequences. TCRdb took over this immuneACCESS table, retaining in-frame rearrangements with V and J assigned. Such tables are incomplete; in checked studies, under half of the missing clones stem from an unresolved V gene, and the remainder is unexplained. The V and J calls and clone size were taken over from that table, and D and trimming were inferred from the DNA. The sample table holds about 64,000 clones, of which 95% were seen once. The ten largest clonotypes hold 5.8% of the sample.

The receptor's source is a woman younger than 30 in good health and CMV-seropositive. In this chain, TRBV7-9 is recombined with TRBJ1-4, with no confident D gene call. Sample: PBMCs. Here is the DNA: TGTGCCAGCAGCTCCGATGAGGGAGGTGAAAAACTGTTTTTT. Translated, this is CASSSDEGGEKLFF.